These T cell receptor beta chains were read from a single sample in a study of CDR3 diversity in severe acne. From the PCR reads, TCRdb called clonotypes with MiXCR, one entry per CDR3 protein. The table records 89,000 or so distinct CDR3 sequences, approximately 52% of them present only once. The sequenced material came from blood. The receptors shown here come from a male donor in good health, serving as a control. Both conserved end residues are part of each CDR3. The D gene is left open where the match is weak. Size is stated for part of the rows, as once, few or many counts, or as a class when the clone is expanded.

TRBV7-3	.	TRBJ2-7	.	CASSLPSGSAYEQYF	TGTGCCAGCAGCCTCCCCTCTGGCAGCGCCTACGAGCAGTACTTC
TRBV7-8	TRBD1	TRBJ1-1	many	CASSTDRGLNTEAFF	TGTGCCAGCAGCACGGACAGGGGACTGAACACTGAAGCTTTCTTT
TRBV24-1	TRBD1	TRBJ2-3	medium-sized	CATSDGDRGNTDTQYF	TGTGCCACCAGTGACGGCGACAGGGGGAACACAGATACGCAGTATTTT
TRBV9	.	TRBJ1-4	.	CASSVPRGEHKRFF	TGTGCCAGCAGCGTACCCCGAGGGGAACACAAAAGGTTTTTT
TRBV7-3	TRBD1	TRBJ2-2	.	CANSGQDTGELFF	TGTGCCAACAGCGGACAGGACACCGGGGAGCTGTTTTTT
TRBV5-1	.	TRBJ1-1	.	CASSKTSGRIVEANTEAFF	TGCGCCAGCAGCAAAACGAGCGGACGGATAGTTGAAGCGAACACTGAAGCTTTCTTT
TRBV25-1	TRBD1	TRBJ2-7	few	CASSEAGTGYEQYF	TGTGCCAGCAGTGAGGCCGGGACAGGGTACGAGCAGTACTTC
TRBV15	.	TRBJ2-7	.	CATRGFVGNSHEQYF	TGTGCCACCAGAGGATTCGTGGGGAATTCCCACGAGCAGTACTTC
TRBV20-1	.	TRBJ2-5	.	CSARDGETQYF	TGCAGTGCTAGAGATGGGGAGACCCAGTACTTC
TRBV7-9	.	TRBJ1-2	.	CASSLTGGGAERYGYTF	TGTGCCAGCAGCTTAACGGGGGGGGGAGCGGAGCGCTATGGCTACACCTTC
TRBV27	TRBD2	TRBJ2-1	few	CASSLRGGLGEQFF	TGTGCCAGCAGTTTACGGGGGGGCCTCGGTGAGCAGTTCTTC
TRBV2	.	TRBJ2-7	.	CASTQQGIYEQYF	TGTGCCAGCACCCAACAGGGTATCTACGAGCAGTACTTC
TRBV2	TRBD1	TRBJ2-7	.	CASSGGQGFYEQYF	TGTGCCAGCAGCGGAGGACAGGGGTTCTACGAGCAGTACTTC
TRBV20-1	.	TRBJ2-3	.	CSASGATSTDTQYF	TGCAGTGCTAGTGGGGCTACTAGCACAGATACGCAGTATTTT
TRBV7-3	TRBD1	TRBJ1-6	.	CASSEGQGFSPLHF	TGTGCCAGCAGCGAAGGACAGGGGTTTTCACCCCTCCACTTT
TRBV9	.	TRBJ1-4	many	CASSVGGHSPQKLFF	TGTGCCAGCAGCGTAGGAGGCCACAGTCCTCAAAAACTGTTTTTT
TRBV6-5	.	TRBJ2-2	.	CARSGNTGELFF	TGTGCCAGGTCAGGGAACACCGGGGAGCTGTTTTTT
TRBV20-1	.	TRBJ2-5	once	CSARARLGQQQETQYF	TGCAGTGCTAGAGCCCGACTTGGACAGCAACAAGAGACCCAGTACTTC
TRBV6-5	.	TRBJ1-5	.	CASSGPPGDGNQPQHF	TGTGCCAGCAGTGGGCCCCCAGGGGACGGCAATCAGCCCCAGCATTTT
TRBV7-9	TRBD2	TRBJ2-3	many	CASSYGTSPADTQYF	TGTGCCAGCAGTTACGGGACTAGCCCCGCAGATACGCAGTATTTT
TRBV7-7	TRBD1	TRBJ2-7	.	CASSIGTGPYEQYF	TGTGCTAGCAGCATCGGGACAGGGCCCTACGAGCAGTACTTC
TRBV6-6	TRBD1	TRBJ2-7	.	CASSYQYPGQGTYEQYF	TGTGCCAGCAGTTACCAGTACCCGGGACAGGGGACTTACGAGCAGTACTTC
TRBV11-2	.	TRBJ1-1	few	CASSQDLLNTEAFF	TGTGCCAGCAGCCAAGATCTCCTGAACACTGAAGCTTTCTTT
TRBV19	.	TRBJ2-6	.	CASSTVTGSYEGLHLRF	.
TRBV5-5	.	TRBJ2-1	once	CASSTPWEGGLNEQFF	TGCGCCAGCAGCACCCCCTGGGAGGGGGGGCTCAATGAGCAGTTCTTC
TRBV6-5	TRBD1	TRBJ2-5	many	CASSAGGQGRETQYF	TGTGCCAGCAGCGCCGGGGGACAGGGTAGAGAGACCCAGTACTTC
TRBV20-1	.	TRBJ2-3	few	CSATFSTDTQYF	TGCAGTGCGACTTTCAGCACAGATACGCAGTATTTT
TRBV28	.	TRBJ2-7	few	CASSLLTGPPSYEQYF	TGTGCCAGCAGTCTCCTTACCGGGCCCCCTTCCTACGAGCAGTACTTC
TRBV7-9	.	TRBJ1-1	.	CASETSTEAFF	TGTGCCAGCGAGACGAGCACTGAAGCTTTCTTT
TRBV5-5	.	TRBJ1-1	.	CASGLIGGNHMVNTEAFF	TGTGCCAGCGGCTTGATAGGGGGGAACCATATGGTGAACACTGAAGCTTTCTTT
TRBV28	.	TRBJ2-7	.	CASSPPSAGPYEQYF	TGTGCCAGCAGTCCCCCCTCGGCAGGGCCCTACGAGCAGTACTTC
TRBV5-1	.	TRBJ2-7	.	CASSPQGGGHEQYF	TGCGCCAGCAGCCCGCAGGGAGGGGGACACGAGCAGTACTTC
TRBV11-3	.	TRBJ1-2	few	CASSVGSYGYTF	TGTGCCAGCAGCGTAGGGAGCTATGGCTACACCTTC
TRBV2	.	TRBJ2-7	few	CASSSQSRSEQYF	TGTGCCAGCAGCTCCCAGTCGCGGTCCGAGCAGTACTTC
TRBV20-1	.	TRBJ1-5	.	CSAPGAQPQHF	TGCAGTGCTCCAGGGGCGCAGCCCCAGCATTTT
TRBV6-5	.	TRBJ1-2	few	CASSYKRAGNYGYTF	TGTGCCAGCAGTTACAAACGAGCAGGAAACTATGGCTACACCTTC
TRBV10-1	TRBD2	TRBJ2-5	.	CASAGLAGGPQETQYF	TGCGCCAGTGCGGGACTAGCGGGAGGTCCCCAAGAGACCCAGTACTTC
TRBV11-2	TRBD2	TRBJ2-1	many	CASTLEAGGDNEQFF	TGTGCCAGCACTCTGGAGGCGGGAGGGGACAATGAGCAGTTCTTC
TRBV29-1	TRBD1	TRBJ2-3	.	CSVQTGGAPDTQYF	TGCAGCGTTCAGACAGGGGGCGCCCCAGATACGCAGTATTTT
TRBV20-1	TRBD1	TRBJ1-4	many	CSMGQAATNEKLFF	TGCAGTATGGGACAGGCCGCAACTAATGAAAAACTGTTTTTT
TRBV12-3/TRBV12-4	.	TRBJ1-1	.	CASTPPWGRTEAFF	TGTGCCAGCACCCCCCCCTGGGGAAGAACTGAAGCTTTCTTT
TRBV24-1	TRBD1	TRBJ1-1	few	CATSDPTGAGEAFF	TGTGCCACCAGTGATCCTACAGGGGCGGGTGAAGCTTTCTTT
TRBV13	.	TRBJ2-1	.	CASSLAHLALGHEQFF	TGTGCCAGCAGCTTAGCCCACCTAGCCTTGGGGCATGAGCAGTTCTTC
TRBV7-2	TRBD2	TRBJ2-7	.	CASSLRREGYEQYF	TGTGCCAGCAGCTTAAGGCGGGAGGGGTACGAGCAGTACTTC
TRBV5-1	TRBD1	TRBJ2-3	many	CASSLGATGAADTQYF	TGCGCCAGCAGCTTGGGGGCAACAGGGGCAGCAGATACGCAGTATTTT
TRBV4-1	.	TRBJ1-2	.	CASSQPRRGANYGYTF	TGCGCCAGCAGCCAACCCAGACGCGGAGCTAACTATGGCTACACCTTC
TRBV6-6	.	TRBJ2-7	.	CASSPPGGGDRAYEQYF	TGTGCCAGCAGTCCGCCAGGCGGGGGGGACAGGGCCTACGAGCAGTACTTC
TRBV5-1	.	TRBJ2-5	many	CASSLADTEQETQYF	TGCGCCAGCAGCTTGGCGGACACCGAACAAGAGACCCAGTACTTC
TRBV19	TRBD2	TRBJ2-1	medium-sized	CASSRASGTYNEQFF	TGTGCCAGTAGTAGGGCTAGCGGGACCTACAATGAGCAGTTCTTC
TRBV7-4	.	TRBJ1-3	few	CASSLKGGNTIYF	TGTGCCAGCAGCTTAAAGGGAGGAAACACCATATATTTT
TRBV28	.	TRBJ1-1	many	CASSPLGEGNTEAFF	TGTGCCAGCAGTCCCTTAGGGGAGGGGAACACTGAAGCTTTCTTT
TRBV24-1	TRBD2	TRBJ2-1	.	CATSDPLSGSNEQFF	TGTGCCACCAGTGACCCCCTTAGCGGGAGCAATGAGCAGTTCTTC
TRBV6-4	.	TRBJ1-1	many	CASSDLGEAFF	TGTGCCAGCAGTGATTTGGGGGAAGCTTTCTTT
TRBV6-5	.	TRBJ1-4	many	CASSKSREKLFF	TGTGCCAGCAGCAAATCACGGGAAAAACTGTTTTTT